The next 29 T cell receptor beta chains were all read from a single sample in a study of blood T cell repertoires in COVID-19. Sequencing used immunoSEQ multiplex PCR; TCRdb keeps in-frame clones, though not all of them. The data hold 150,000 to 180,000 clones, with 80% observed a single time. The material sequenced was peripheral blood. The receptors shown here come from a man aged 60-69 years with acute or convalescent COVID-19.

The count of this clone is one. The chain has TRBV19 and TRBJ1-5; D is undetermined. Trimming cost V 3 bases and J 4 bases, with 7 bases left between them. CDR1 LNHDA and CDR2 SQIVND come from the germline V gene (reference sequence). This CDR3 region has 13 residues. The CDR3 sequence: CASSILENQPQHF. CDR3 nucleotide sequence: TGTGCCAGTAGTATCTTGGAGAATCAGCCCCAGCATTTT.

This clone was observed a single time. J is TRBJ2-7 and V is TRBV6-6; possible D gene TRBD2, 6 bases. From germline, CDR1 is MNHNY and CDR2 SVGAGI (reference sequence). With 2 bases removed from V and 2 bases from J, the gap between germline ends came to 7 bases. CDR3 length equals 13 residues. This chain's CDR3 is CASSYGGTYEQYF. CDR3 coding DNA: TGTGCCAGCAGTTACGGGGGGACCTACGAGCAGTACTTC.

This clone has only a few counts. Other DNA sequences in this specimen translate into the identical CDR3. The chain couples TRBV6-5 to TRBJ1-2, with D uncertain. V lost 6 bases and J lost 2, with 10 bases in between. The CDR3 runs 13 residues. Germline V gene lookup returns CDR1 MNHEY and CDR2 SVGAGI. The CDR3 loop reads CASSPGGNYGYTF. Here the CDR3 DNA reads TGTGCCAGCAGCCCCGGAGGGAACTATGGCTACACCTTC.

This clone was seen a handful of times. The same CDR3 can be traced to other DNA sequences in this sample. CDR3 nucleotides: TGTGCCAGCAGCCAAGTGCAGGGGGCGGGAGAGACCCAGTACTTC. The encoded protein is CASSQVQGAGETQYF. The rearrangement links TRBV3-1 (or the pseudogene TRBV3-2) to TRBJ2-5; TRBD1 aligns across 8 bases. Germline CDR1 reads LGHDT; CDR2 reads YNNKEL (reference sequence). The trim removed 1 base at V and 4 bases at J, leaving 5 bases unmatched. CDR3 length: 15 amino acids.

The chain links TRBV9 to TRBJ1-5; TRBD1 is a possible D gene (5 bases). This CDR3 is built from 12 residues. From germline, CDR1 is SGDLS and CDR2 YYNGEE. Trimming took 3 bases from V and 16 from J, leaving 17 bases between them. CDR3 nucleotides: TGTGCCAGCAGCGCCACCGGGGGGGAGCGCCATTTT. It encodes CASSATGGERHF.

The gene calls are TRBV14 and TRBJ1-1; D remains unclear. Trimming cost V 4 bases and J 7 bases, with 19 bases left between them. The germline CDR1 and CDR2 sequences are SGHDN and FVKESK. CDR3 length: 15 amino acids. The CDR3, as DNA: TGTGCCAGCAGCCGAAATTGGGCGGGTCCGGGTGAAGCTTTCTTT. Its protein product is CASSRNWAGPGEAFF. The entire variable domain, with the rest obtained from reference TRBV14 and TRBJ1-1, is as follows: EAGVTQFPSHSVIEKGQTVTLRCDPISGHDNLYWYRRVMGKEIKFLLHFVKESKQDESGMPNNRFLAERTGGTYSTLKVQPAELEDSGVYFCASSRNWAGPGEAFFGQGTRLTVV.

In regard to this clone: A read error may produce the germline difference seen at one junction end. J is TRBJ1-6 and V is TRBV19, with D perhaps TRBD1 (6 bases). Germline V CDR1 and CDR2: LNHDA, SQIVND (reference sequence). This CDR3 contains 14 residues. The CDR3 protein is CASSRGEYNSPLHF. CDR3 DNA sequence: TGTGCCAGCAGTAGGGGGGAGTATAATTCACCCCTCCACTTT.

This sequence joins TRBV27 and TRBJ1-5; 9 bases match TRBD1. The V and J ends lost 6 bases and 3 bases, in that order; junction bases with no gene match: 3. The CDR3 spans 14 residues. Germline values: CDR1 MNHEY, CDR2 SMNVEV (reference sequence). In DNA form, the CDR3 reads TGTGCCAGCAGGGGACAGGGCTCCAATCAGCCCCAGCATTTT. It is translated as CASRGQGSNQPQHF.

For the CDR3, the DNA is TGCGCCAGCAGCTTACTAGAGTCCAGGGGATGGGCCAATGAGCAGTTCTTC. It is translated as CASSLLESRGWANEQFF. The rearrangement links TRBV5-1 to TRBJ2-1, with D tentatively TRBD1 (6 bases). V lost 2 bases, J lost 6 bases, and 21 bases lay in between. Germline values: CDR1 SGHRS, CDR2 YFSETQ. The CDR3 runs to 17 residues.

CDR3 protein: CASSSLVLHEQFF. CDR3 bases: TGTGCCAGCAGTTCTCTAGTTCTCCATGAGCAGTTCTTC. The chain uses TRBV12-3 or TRBV12-4 and TRBJ2-1; D unclear. With 4 bases removed from V and 8 bases from J, the gap between germline ends came to 12 bases. The CDR3 contains 13 residues.

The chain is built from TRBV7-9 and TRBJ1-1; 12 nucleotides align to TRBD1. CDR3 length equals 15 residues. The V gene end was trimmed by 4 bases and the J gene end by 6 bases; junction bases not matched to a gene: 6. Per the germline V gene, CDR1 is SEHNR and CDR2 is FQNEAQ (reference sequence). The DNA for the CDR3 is TGTGCCAGCAGCTCGGGACAGGGGGCTATCGCTGAAGCTTTCTTT. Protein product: CASSSGQGAIAEAFF.

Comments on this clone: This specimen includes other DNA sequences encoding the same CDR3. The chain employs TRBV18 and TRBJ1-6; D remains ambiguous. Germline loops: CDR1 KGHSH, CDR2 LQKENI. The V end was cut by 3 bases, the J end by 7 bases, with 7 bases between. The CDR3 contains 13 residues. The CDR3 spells CASSPGGNSPLHF. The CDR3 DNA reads TGTGCCAGCTCACCTGGAGGGAATTCACCCCTCCACTTT.

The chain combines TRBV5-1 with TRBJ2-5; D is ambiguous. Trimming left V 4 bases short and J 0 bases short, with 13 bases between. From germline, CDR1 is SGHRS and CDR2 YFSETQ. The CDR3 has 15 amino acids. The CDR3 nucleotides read TGCGCCAGCAGCCTCACCCCCCGGTACCAAGAGACCCAGTACTTC. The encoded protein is CASSLTPRYQETQYF.

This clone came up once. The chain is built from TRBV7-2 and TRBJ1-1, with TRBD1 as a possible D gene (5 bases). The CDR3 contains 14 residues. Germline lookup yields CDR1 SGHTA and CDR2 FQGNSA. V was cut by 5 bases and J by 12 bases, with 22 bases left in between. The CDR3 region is CASSAGTARPEPFF. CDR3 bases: TGTGCCAGCAGCGCCGGGACTGCCAGGCCCGAACCTTTCTTT.

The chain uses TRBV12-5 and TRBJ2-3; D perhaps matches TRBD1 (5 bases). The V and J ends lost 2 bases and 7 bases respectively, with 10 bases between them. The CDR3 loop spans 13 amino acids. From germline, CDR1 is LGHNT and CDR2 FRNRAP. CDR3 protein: CASGLSGQNTQYF. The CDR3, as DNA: TGTGCTAGTGGTTTGTCAGGACAAAATACGCAGTATTTT.

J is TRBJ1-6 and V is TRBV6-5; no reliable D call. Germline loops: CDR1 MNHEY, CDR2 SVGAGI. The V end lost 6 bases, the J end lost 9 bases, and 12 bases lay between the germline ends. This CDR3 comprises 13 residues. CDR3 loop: CASRARSFSPLHF. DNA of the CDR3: TGTGCCAGCAGGGCCCGTTCATTTTCACCCCTCCACTTT.

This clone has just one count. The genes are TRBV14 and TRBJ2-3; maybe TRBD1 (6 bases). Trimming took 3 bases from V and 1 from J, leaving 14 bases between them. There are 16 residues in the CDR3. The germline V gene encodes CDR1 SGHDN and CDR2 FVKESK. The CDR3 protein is CASSQERQARTDTQYF. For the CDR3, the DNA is TGTGCCAGCAGCCAGGAAAGACAGGCTCGCACAGATACGCAGTATTTT.

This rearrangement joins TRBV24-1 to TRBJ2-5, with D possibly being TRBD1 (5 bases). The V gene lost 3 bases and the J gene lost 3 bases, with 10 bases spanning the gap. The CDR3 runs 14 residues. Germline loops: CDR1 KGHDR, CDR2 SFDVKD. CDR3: CATSDPTVKETQYF. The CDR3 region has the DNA TGTGCCACCAGTGATCCGACAGTGAAAGAGACCCAGTACTTC.

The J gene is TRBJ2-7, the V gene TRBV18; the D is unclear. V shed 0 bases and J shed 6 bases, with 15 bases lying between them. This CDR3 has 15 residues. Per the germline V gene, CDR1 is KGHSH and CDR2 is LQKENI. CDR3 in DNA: TGTGCCAGCTCACCACCTAGCCGGCCGAGCGCCGAGCAGTACTTC. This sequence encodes CASSPPSRPSAEQYF.

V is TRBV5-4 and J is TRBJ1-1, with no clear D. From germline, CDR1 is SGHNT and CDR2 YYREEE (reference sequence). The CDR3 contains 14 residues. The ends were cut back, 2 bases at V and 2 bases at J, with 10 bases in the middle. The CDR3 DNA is TGTGCCAGCAGCTTAGCCCAGGTTAACACTGAAGCTTTCTTT. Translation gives CASSLAQVNTEAFF. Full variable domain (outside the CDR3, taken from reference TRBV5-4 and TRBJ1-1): ETGVTQSPTHLIKTRGQQVTLRCSSQSGHNTVSWYQQALGQGPQFIFQYYREEENGRGNFPPRFSGLQFPNYSSELNVNALELDDSALYLCASSLAQVNTEAFFGQGTRLTVV.

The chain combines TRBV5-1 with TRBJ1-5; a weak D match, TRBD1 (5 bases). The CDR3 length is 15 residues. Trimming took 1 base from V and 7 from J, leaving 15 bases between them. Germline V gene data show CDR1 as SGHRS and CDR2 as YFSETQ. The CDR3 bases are TGCGCCAGCAGCTTGTGGGGCGGGGAGAGGCAGCCCCAGCATTTT. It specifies CASSLWGGERQPQHF.

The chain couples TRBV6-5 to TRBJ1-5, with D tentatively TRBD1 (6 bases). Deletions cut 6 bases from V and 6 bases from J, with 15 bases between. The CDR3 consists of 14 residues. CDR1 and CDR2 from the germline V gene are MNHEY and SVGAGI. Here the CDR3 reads CASSPDSGAQPQHF. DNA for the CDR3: TGTGCCAGCAGCCCGGACAGCGGGGCTCAGCCCCAGCATTTT.

As DNA, the CDR3 is TGTGCCAGCAGTTCAGACCCAAGCGGGAGGGCCCTCGATAAGGGGGAGCTGTTTTTT. It translates to CASSSDPSGRALDKGELFF. V gene TRBV28 combines with J gene TRBJ2-2, with 10 nucleotides matching TRBD2. V was pared by 4 bases and J by 8 bases, with 19 bases of the junction left unmatched. The germline V gene encodes CDR1 MDHEN and CDR2 SYDVKM. The CDR3 length is 19 residues.

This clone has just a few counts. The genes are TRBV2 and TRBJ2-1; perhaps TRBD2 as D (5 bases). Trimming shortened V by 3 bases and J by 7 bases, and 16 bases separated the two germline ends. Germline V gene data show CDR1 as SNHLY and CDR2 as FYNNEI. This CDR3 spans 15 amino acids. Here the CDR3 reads CASSDLLVPRNEQFF. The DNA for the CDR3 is TGTGCCAGCAGTGATTTACTAGTCCCGAGGAATGAGCAGTTCTTC.

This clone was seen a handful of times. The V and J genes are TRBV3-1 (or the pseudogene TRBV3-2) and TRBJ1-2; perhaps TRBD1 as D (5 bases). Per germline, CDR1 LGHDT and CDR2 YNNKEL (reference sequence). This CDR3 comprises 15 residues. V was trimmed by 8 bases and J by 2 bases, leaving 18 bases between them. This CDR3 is CASPGTGGRNYGYTF. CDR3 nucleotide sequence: TGTGCCAGCCCCGGAACCGGGGGACGAAACTATGGCTACACCTTC.

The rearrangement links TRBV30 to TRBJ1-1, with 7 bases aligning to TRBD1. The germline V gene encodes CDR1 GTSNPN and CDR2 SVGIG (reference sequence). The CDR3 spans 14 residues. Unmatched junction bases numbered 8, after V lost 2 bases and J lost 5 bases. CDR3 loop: CAWSLVRGRTEAFF. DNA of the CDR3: TGTGCCTGGAGTTTGGTCAGGGGGAGGACTGAAGCTTTCTTT.

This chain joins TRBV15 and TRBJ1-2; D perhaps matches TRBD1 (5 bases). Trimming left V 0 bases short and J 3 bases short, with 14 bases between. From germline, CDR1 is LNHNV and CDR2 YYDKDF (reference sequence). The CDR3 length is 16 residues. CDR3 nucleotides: TGTGCCACCAGCAGAGATAAAAGTGACAGCCACTATGGCTACACCTTC. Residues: CATSRDKSDSHYGYTF.

This CDR3 reads CASSPGDGNQPQHF. CDR3 DNA: TGTGCCAGCAGCCCAGGGGATGGCAATCAGCCCCAGCATTTT. The rearrangement uses TRBV7-2 and TRBJ1-5; D possibly corresponds to TRBD1 (6 bases). This CDR3 region has 14 residues. CDR1 is SGHTA, CDR2 FQGNSA, per germline. The V end lost 5 bases, the J end lost 2 bases, and 10 bases lay between the germline ends.

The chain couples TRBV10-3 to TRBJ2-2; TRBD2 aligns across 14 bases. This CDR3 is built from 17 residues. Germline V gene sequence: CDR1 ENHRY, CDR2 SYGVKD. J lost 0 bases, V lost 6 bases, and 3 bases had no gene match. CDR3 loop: CAIRGLAGGSNTGELFF. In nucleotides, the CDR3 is TGTGCCATCAGAGGACTAGCGGGGGGATCGAACACCGGGGAGCTGTTTTTT.